One and the same sample provided the 21 T cell receptor beta chains below, sequenced in a study of identical twins. MiXCR, run by TCRdb on the 5' RACE reads, gives a single entry per CDR3 protein. The sample records around 490,000 distinct CDR3 sequences, around 15% being singletons. These data also featured in a second study, about yellow fever vaccine responses in identical twins.

Specimen: CD4+ T cells sorted from blood. These receptors were obtained from a woman between 18 and 29 years old in good health.

This clonotype was found a few times. The chain carries TRBV5-1 and TRBJ2-7; the D gene is possibly TRBD2 (6 bases). Trimming took off 2 bases at V and 0 bases at J, with 15 bases between the two ends. From germline, CDR1 is SGHRS and CDR2 YFSETQ. The CDR3 sequence is 16 residues long. This chain's CDR3 is CASSLSTSPLSYEQYF. The CDR3 DNA is TGCGCCAGCAGCTTATCTACTAGCCCTCTCTCCTACGAGCAGTACTTC.

CDR3: CASSLVGVQETQYF. The CDR3 DNA sequence: TGCGCCAGCAGCTTGGTTGGGGTCCAAGAGACCCAGTACTTC. The genes are TRBV5-1 and TRBJ2-5; no clear D. V gave up 0 bases and J gave up 1 base, with 7 bases separating them. CDR3 length: 14 residues. CDR1 is SGHRS and CDR2 is YFSETQ in the germline V gene.

This clonotype has more than one count but fewer than ten. The chain employs TRBV24-1 and TRBJ2-1; perhaps TRBD1 as D (5 bases). The V gene's germline CDR1 is KGHDR and CDR2 SFDVKD. V lost 4 bases and J 12 bases, leaving 15 bases between the germline ends. This CDR3 has 13 residues. The DNA for the CDR3 is TGTGCCACCAGTGAGAAGCGACAGAGTAGGCAGTTCTTC. This gives the protein CATSEKRQSRQFF.

V and J are TRBV11-2 and TRBJ2-2; 11 nucleotides match TRBD1. The germline CDR1 and CDR2 sequences are SGHAT and FQNNGV. Losses at the gene ends were 4 bases for V and 6 bases for J; bases not matched to a gene: 10. This CDR3 has 17 residues. DNA of the CDR3: TGTGCCAGCAGCTGGAGGACAGGGGGCGCGCTACCCGGGGAGCTGTTTTTT. It translates to CASSWRTGGALPGELFF.

A few counts support this clonotype. Here the CDR3 DNA reads TGTGCCAGCAGTTACCCCGGCGGGTCCTACAATGAGCAGTTCTTC. The encoded protein is CASSYPGGSYNEQFF. This chain joins TRBV6-2 or TRBV6-3 and TRBJ2-1; perhaps TRBD2 as D (5 bases). Trimming shortened V by 2 bases and J by 1 base, and 9 bases separated the two germline ends. The germline V gene has CDR1 MNHEY and CDR2 SVGEGT. The CDR3 covers 15 residues.

The chain couples TRBV20-1 to TRBJ2-3, with TRBD2 matching 10 bases. The CDR3 length is 15 residues. Germline V CDR1 and CDR2: DFQATT, SNEGSKA (reference sequence). The V gene end was trimmed by 3 bases and the J gene end by 7 bases; junction bases not matched to a gene: 10. Here the CDR3 DNA reads TGCAGTGCTAGGGACCCTAGCGGGGGACCCAATACGCAGTATTTT. Translated: CSARDPSGGPNTQYF.

This clonotype has ten or more counts. CDR3 sequence: CASRPEISRSGSEQYF. The DNA of the CDR3 is TGTGCCAGCAGACCCGAAATCAGCCGGAGCGGCTCCGAGCAGTACTTC. The rearrangement links TRBV12-3 or TRBV12-4 to TRBJ2-7, with D maybe TRBD2 (5 bases). The CDR3 has 16 residues. V dropped 6 bases and J dropped 6 bases, with 24 bases sitting between them.

This chain connects TRBV5-4 to TRBJ1-1; TRBD1 is a possible D gene (5 bases). The CDR3 is 15 amino acids. V shed 3 bases and J shed 1 base, with 13 bases lying between them. CDR1 is SGHNT, CDR2 YYREEE, per germline (reference sequence). Written as DNA, the CDR3 is TGTGCCAGCAGCTCGGGGGGAGGACCGAACACTGAAGCTTTCTTT. It encodes CASSSGGGPNTEAFF.

The chain couples TRBV6-2 or TRBV6-3 to TRBJ2-2, with TRBD1 identical over 7 bases. The germline V gene encodes CDR1 MNHEY and CDR2 SVGEGT. Unmatched junction bases numbered 18, after V lost 5 bases and J lost 6 bases. The CDR3 has 18 amino acids. The CDR3 here is CASSLPAGGTYRAGELFF. The CDR3 nucleotides read TGTGCCAGCAGTCTGCCGGCAGGGGGTACTTATCGGGCCGGGGAGCTGTTTTTT.

This clonotype turned up a few times. V gene TRBV18 combines with J gene TRBJ2-3; D is unresolved. Trimming took 2 bases from V and 6 from J, leaving 6 bases between them. The CDR3 is made up of 12 amino acids. Germline CDR1 and CDR2: KGHSH and LQKENI. The CDR3 bases are TGTGCCAGCTCACCAATGGTGGATACGCAGTATTTT. As protein: CASSPMVDTQYF.

This clonotype appeared a few times. The chain has TRBV28 and TRBJ1-1; weak D call: TRBD1 (5 bases). This CDR3 is built from 15 residues. Per germline, CDR1 MDHEN and CDR2 SYDVKM. The ends were cut back, 6 bases at V and 0 bases at J, with 14 bases in the middle. In nucleotides, the CDR3 is TGTGCCAGCAGGCTGCCAGGGCTTATGAACACTGAAGCTTTCTTT. It translates to CASRLPGLMNTEAFF.

This clonotype was seen a few times. The J gene is TRBJ2-7, the V gene TRBV6-2 or TRBV6-3; D may be TRBD1 (6 bases). Trimming shortened V by 5 bases and J by 9 bases, and 11 bases separated the two germline ends. Germline CDR1 and CDR2: MNHEY and SVGEGT. The CDR3 length is 11 residues. In DNA form, the CDR3 reads TGTGCCAGCAGTAACCAGGGGAGGCAGTACTTC. This encodes CASSNQGRQYF.

This clonotype was observed at least ten times. The chain employs TRBV5-1 and TRBJ2-1; 8 bases fit TRBD2. CDR1 is SGHRS, CDR2 YFSETQ, per germline. Trimming at V came to 4 bases and at J to 6 bases, leaving 6 bases not matched to a gene. CDR3 size: 14 residues. The CDR3 DNA is TGCGCCAGCAGCCCCGCCGGGACTAGCAATGAGCAGTTCTTC. Its protein product is CASSPAGTSNEQFF.

This clonotype has more than one count but fewer than ten. The rearrangement joins TRBV20-1 to TRBJ2-3; D is unresolved. The ends were cut back, 2 bases at V and 3 bases at J, with 15 bases in the middle. Germline CDR1 reads DFQATT; CDR2 reads SNEGSKA (reference sequence). The CDR3 loop spans 15 amino acids. CDR3 bases: TGCAGTGCTAGAACCCCCGGACGGAAAACAGATACGCAGTATTTT. Protein sequence: CSARTPGRKTDTQYF.

The V gene is TRBV12-3 or TRBV12-4, the J gene TRBJ2-4; D gene unclear. Trimming took 3 bases from V and 9 from J, leaving 21 bases between them. This CDR3 contains 16 residues. The CDR3 spells CASSFIFGGRVGIQYF. In DNA form, the CDR3 reads TGTGCCAGCAGTTTTATCTTCGGCGGAAGGGTGGGCATTCAGTACTTC.

This clonotype has at least ten counts. The chain has TRBV29-1 and TRBJ2-3, with TRBD2 matching 7 bases. The CDR3 runs 12 residues. Germline V gene lookup returns CDR1 SQVTM and CDR2 ANQGSEA. The J segment lost 3 bases and the V segment lost 4 bases, leaving 1 base of the junction unmatched. The CDR3 loop is CSVAGGTDTQYF. In DNA form, the CDR3 reads TGCAGCGTTGCGGGAGGTACAGATACGCAGTATTTT.

The chain joins TRBV20-1 to TRBJ2-5; 7 bases agree with TRBD2. The CDR3 is made up of 16 amino acids. Germline V gene sequence: CDR1 DFQATT, CDR2 SNEGSKA (reference sequence). The V segment lost 3 bases and the J segment 4 bases; nucleotides outside the gene matches: 14. The CDR3 sequence is CSARSPGGRRGETQYF. DNA for the CDR3: TGCAGTGCTAGGTCGCCCGGGGGGAGGAGGGGAGAGACCCAGTACTTC.

This clonotype was counted a few times. The chain joins TRBV7-2 to TRBJ2-7; maybe TRBD1 (6 bases). Germline loops: CDR1 SGHTA, CDR2 FQGNSA. Trimming cost V 0 bases and J 3 bases, with 9 bases left between them. This CDR3 contains 14 residues. As DNA, the CDR3 is TGTGCCAGCAGCTTAGCGGCAGGGGACTACGAGCAGTACTTC. Translation gives CASSLAAGDYEQYF.

The table lists this clonotype with a few counts. This sequence joins TRBV20-1 and TRBJ1-3; no firm D call. The CDR3 is made up of 14 amino acids. V gave up 0 bases and J gave up 0 bases, with 6 bases separating them. Germline V gene lookup returns CDR1 DFQATT and CDR2 SNEGSKA (reference sequence). This chain's CDR3 is CSARDSRSGNTIYF. As DNA, the CDR3 is TGCAGTGCTAGAGACAGCCGCTCTGGAAACACCATATATTTT.

J is TRBJ2-3 and V is TRBV28; D is uncertain. V lost 4 bases to trimming and J lost 10 bases, with 15 bases between them. Germline loops: CDR1 MDHEN, CDR2 SYDVKM. This CDR3 contains 13 residues. CDR3 protein: CASSSQLPVSQYF. In nucleotides, the CDR3 is TGTGCCAGCAGTTCCCAGCTCCCTGTGTCGCAGTATTTT.

In this sample, this clonotype turned up a few times. The gene calls are TRBV4-1 and TRBJ2-1; tentatively, D is TRBD2 (7 bases). The CDR3 contains 13 residues. Trimming took 2 bases from V and 10 from J, leaving 12 bases between them. Germline V gene lookup returns CDR1 MGHRA and CDR2 YSYEKL. CDR3 sequence (DNA): TGCGCCAGCAGCCAACTGCGGGGGCCCGAGCAGTTCTTC. Translation gives CASSQLRGPEQFF.